This T cell receptor beta chain is from a study of blood T cell repertoires in COVID-19. On the study more broadly: Collection of acute and convalescent COVID-19 samples took place in the United States, Italy and Spain. T cells, B-cell-depleted T cells, or PBMCs provided the cDNA or gDNA that served as material.

Original processing notes: Quantification of nucleated cells was approximated via reference gene primer amplification. TCRdb keeps only in-frame clones here, not all; method: immunoSEQ multiplex PCR. That table furnishes V, J and clone size, whereas the DNA furnished D and trimming. The repertoire holds 75,000 to 100,000 clones, with nearly 85% as singletons. The germline gives CDR1 LGHDT, CDR2 YNNKEL (reference sequence). Trimming took 7 bases from V and 5 from J; bases not matched to a gene: 9. This CDR3 comprises 15 residues. The receptor's source is a woman older than 75 with acute or convalescent COVID-19. The specimen was peripheral blood. The genes are TRBV3-1 (or the pseudogene TRBV3-2) and TRBJ1-5, with 9 bases that match TRBD1. The CDR3 is CASKFGTGHDQPQHF. CDR3 bases: TGTGCCAGCAAGTTTGGGACAGGGCATGATCAGCCCCAGCATTTT.